What follows are 20 T cell receptor beta chains derived from one specimen sequenced in a study of blood T cell repertoires in COVID-19. Using immunoSEQ multiplex PCR, the repertoire was profiled, and TCRdb retains in-frame clones only, with some absent. The sample includes roughly 500,000 clones, roughly 90% of them seen just once. The sample taken for sequencing was PBMCs or T cells enriched from blood (not recorded which). The receptors stem from a woman aged 40-49 years who had recovered from COVID-19.

This chain connects TRBV6-5 to TRBJ2-4; D is uncertain. This CDR3 contains 16 residues. Trimming pared 0 bases from V and 0 bases from J, leaving 9 bases between. The germline CDR1 and CDR2 sequences are MNHEY and SVGAGI. CDR3 residues: CASSYSSIQAKNIQYF. The CDR3 bases are TGTGCCAGCAGTTACTCGAGCATCCAAGCCAAAAACATTCAGTACTTC.

V is TRBV18 and J is TRBJ1-3; 10 positions match TRBD1. V dropped 5 bases and J dropped 4; count of bases not matched to a gene: 14. This CDR3 comprises 18 residues. Germline V gives CDR1 KGHSH, CDR2 LQKENI. The CDR3 spells CASSSNAGTGVTGNTIYF. The CDR3 nucleotides read TGTGCCAGCTCATCAAATGCCGGGACAGGGGTGACCGGAAACACCATATATTTT.

V usage is TRBV7-9 and J usage is TRBJ2-7, with a tentative D call TRBD2 (7 bases). Trimming took 5 bases from V and 2 from J, leaving 16 bases between them. The germline V gene has CDR1 SEHNR and CDR2 FQNEAQ (reference sequence). The CDR3 loop spans 15 amino acids. CDR3 coding DNA: TGTGCCAGCAGCGGAGGGGGGGACACGGCCTACGAGCAGTACTTC. Translation: CASSGGGDTAYEQYF.

The V and J genes are TRBV5-1 and TRBJ2-6; 8 bases are shared with TRBD1. This CDR3 region has 16 residues. The V and J ends lost 7 bases and 3 bases, in that order; junction bases with no gene match: 9. Germline CDR1 reads SGHRS; CDR2 reads YFSETQ. In DNA, the CDR3 is TGCGCCAGCGGTTTGTCAGGGGGCTTTGGGGCCAACGTCCTGACTTTC. Its translation is CASGLSGGFGANVLTF.

The rearrangement joins TRBV23-1 to TRBJ1-1; possibly TRBD1 for D (6 bases). TRBV23-1 is an ORF, and what it does is uncertain. V shed 10 bases and J shed 3 bases, with 24 bases lying between them. The CDR3 is made up of 16 amino acids. CDR3 in amino acids: CANRRPYGQTYTEAFF. The DNA for the CDR3 is TGCGCCAACCGTCGCCCATACGGACAGACGTACACTGAAGCTTTCTTT.

J is TRBJ2-1 and V is TRBV5-1; possible D gene TRBD1, 6 bases. This CDR3 spans 13 amino acids. CDR1 is SGHRS, CDR2 YFSETQ, per germline. Trimming cost V 1 base and J 9 bases, with 11 bases left between them. The CDR3 DNA reads TGCGCCAGCAGCTTGACAGGGATGAGTGAGCAGTTCTTC. The encoded protein is CASSLTGMSEQFF.

The chain uses TRBV7-9 and TRBJ2-5; TRBD1 agrees at 7 bases. V shed 6 bases, J shed 2 bases, and the junction held 9 bases outside the gene matches. Germline CDR1 and CDR2: SEHNR and FQNEAQ (reference sequence). The CDR3 loop spans 15 amino acids. Here the CDR3 DNA reads TGTGCCAGCAGTTTTGAGGGACAGCCTCAAGAGACCCAGTACTTC. Translating gives CASSFEGQPQETQYF.

The rearrangement links TRBV27 to TRBJ2-1; 11 bases match TRBD2. The CDR3 covers 15 residues. V dropped 8 bases and J dropped 0; count of bases not matched to a gene: 3. Germline CDR1 and CDR2: MNHEY and SMNVEV (reference sequence). DNA of the CDR3: TGTGCCAGCCGGGGACTAGCGGCCTCCTACAATGAGCAGTTCTTC. This sequence encodes CASRGLAASYNEQFF.

J is TRBJ1-4 and V is TRBV12-3 or TRBV12-4; a possible D gene is TRBD1 (6 bases). Trimming removed 8 bases from V and 6 bases from J, with 10 bases in between. This CDR3 has 12 residues. The CDR3 loop is CASSRQDEKLFF. CDR3 bases: TGTGCCAGCTCCCGACAGGATGAAAAACTGTTTTTT.

The J gene is TRBJ1-2, the V gene TRBV7-6, with TRBD1 as a possible D gene (6 bases). The CDR3 is 15 residues long. The V and J ends lost 1 base and 4 bases respectively, with 13 bases between them. CDR1 is SGHVS and CDR2 is FNYEAQ in the germline V gene. The CDR3 reads CASSLDQGQGYGYTF. CDR3 bases: TGTGCCAGCAGCTTAGATCAGGGGCAGGGCTATGGCTACACCTTC.

The chain carries TRBV11-3 and TRBJ2-3, with a tentative D call TRBD2 (6 bases). Looked up from germline, CDR1 is SGHNT and CDR2 is YENEEA. V lost 0 bases to trimming and J lost 2 bases, with 12 bases between them. There are 16 residues in the CDR3. The CDR3 protein is CASSLEGGDFTDTQYF. The CDR3 DNA reads as TGTGCCAGCAGCTTAGAGGGGGGAGACTTCACAGATACGCAGTATTTT.

The J gene is TRBJ1-1, the V gene TRBV4-3; 9 bases match TRBD1. CDR3 length: 15 residues. Germline CDR1 reads LGHNA; CDR2 reads YSLEER. With V trimmed by 4 bases and J by 4 bases, 7 bases remained unmatched. CDR3 loop: CASSRKGQGGTEAFF. For the CDR3, the DNA is TGCGCCAGCAGCCGAAAGGGACAGGGAGGCACTGAAGCTTTCTTT.

This chain joins TRBV9 and TRBJ2-3, with 8 bases that match TRBD2. Germline values: CDR1 SGDLS, CDR2 YYNGEE. This CDR3 has 16 amino acids. J was trimmed by 1 base and V by 3 bases; bases with no gene match: 7. CDR3 sequence: CASSEALAGRTDTQYF. The CDR3 DNA is TGTGCCAGCAGCGAGGCCTTAGCGGGACGCACAGATACGCAGTATTTT.

V usage is TRBV2 and J usage is TRBJ1-5; D gene unclear. Germline assignment: CDR1 SNHLY and CDR2 FYNNEI. V gave up 9 bases and J gave up 1 base, with 19 bases separating them. The CDR3 is 16 residues long. The CDR3 reads CASFEEKYLSNQPQHF. CDR3 nucleotides: TGTGCCAGTTTTGAGGAGAAGTATTTGAGCAATCAGCCCCAGCATTTT.

The J gene is TRBJ1-5, the V gene TRBV11-2, with 7 nucleotides matching TRBD1. Germline V gene data show CDR1 as SGHAT and CDR2 as FQNNGV. The CDR3 spans 14 residues. The J segment lost 4 bases and the V segment lost 3 bases, leaving 3 bases of the junction unmatched. The CDR3 DNA sequence: TGTGCCAGCAGCTTGGGACAGTATAATCAGCCCCAGCATTTT. It codes for CASSLGQYNQPQHF.

This clone was seen only once. This chain uses TRBV10-2 with TRBJ1-5, with a tentative D call TRBD1 (5 bases). Germline V gives CDR1 WSHSY, CDR2 SAAADI. The CDR3 spans 13 residues. V gave up 2 bases and J gave up 7 bases, with 9 bases separating them. For the CDR3, the DNA is TGCGCCAGCAGTGAGGGGGCTGGACAGCCCCAGCATTTT. Its protein product is CASSEGAGQPQHF.

The chain is built from TRBV5-6 and TRBJ1-2; D gene unclear. The V end was cut by 4 bases, the J end by 5 bases, with 15 bases between. Germline V gene sequence: CDR1 SGHDT, CDR2 YYEEEE. This CDR3 is built from 14 residues. The CDR3 loop reads CASSARPIAYGYTF. As DNA, the CDR3 is TGTGCCAGCAGCGCCAGACCGATAGCATATGGCTACACCTTC.

The J gene is TRBJ2-5, the V gene TRBV11-3; D remains ambiguous. V gave up 0 bases and J gave up 9 bases, with 5 bases separating them. Looked up from germline, CDR1 is SGHNT and CDR2 is YENEEA. The CDR3 length is 11 residues. CDR3 loop: CASSLDSSQYF. Here the CDR3 DNA reads TGTGCCAGCAGCTTAGACTCTTCCCAGTACTTC.

The chain links TRBV5-6 to TRBJ2-7, with D unresolved. From germline, CDR1 is SGHDT and CDR2 YYEEEE. CDR3 length equals 14 residues. V lost 4 bases and J lost 5, with 16 bases in between. The CDR3, as DNA: TGTGCCAGCAGCAACCTACTCCTCAGGCACGAGCAGTACTTC. Protein sequence: CASSNLLLRHEQYF.

The rearrangement joins TRBV25-1 to TRBJ2-5; a weak D match, TRBD2 (5 bases). The CDR3 has 12 residues. Germline CDR1 is MGHDK and CDR2 is SYGVNS. Trimming removed 8 bases from V and 5 bases from J, with 12 bases in between. CDR3 protein: CASGRTAETQYF. CDR3 coding DNA: TGTGCCAGCGGCCGGACTGCGGAGACCCAGTACTTC.